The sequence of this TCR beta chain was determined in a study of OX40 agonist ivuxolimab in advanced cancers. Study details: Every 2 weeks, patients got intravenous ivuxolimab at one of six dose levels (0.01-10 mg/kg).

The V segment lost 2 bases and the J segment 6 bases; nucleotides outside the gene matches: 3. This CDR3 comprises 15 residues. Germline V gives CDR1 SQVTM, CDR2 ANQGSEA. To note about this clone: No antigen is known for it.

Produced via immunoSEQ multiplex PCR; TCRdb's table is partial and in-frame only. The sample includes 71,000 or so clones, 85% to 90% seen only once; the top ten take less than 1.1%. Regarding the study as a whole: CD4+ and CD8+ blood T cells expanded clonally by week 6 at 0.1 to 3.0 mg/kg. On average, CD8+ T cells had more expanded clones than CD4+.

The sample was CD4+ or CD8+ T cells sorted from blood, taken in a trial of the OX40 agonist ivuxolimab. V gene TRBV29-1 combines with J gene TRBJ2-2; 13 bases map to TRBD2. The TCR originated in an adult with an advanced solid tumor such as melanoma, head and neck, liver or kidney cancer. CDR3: CSVEIGLAGAGELFF. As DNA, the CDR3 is TGCAGCGTTGAAATAGGACTAGCGGGAGCCGGGGAGCTGTTTTTT.